Listed here are 8 T cell receptor beta chains from one sample, sequenced in a study of graft-versus-host responses after intestinal transplantation. Assay used: immunoSEQ multiplex PCR; TCRdb lists only in-frame clones, some missing. The profile shows 33,000 or so clones, 90% to 95% of them singletons. The input for sequencing was PBMCs, taken 16 days after intestinal transplant. The receptors come from a human patient who received an intestinal transplant, so some T cells may come from the graft donor.

V gene TRBV6-1 combines with J gene TRBJ1-1; D is unresolved. CDR3 length: 14 residues. Trimming removed 7 bases at V and 1 base at J, with 13 bases between. The germline V gene encodes CDR1 MNHNS and CDR2 SASEGT. The CDR3 protein is CASKLGSANTEAFF. CDR3 nucleotide sequence: TGTGCCAGCAAACTCGGGTCAGCGAACACTGAAGCTTTCTTT.

V and J are TRBV9 and TRBJ2-3, with 7 bases that match TRBD1. This CDR3 has 14 residues. V shed 3 bases and J 2 bases; nucleotides not matched to a gene: 3. Germline CDR1 is SGDLS and CDR2 is YYNGEE. The CDR3 spells CASSGTGITDTQYF. CDR3 sequence (DNA): TGTGCCAGCAGCGGGACAGGCATCACAGATACGCAGTATTTT.

This chain uses TRBV6-6 with TRBJ1-1; 7 bases agree with TRBD1. The ends lost 6 bases at V and 3 bases at J; junction bases unmatched: 7. CDR1 is MNHNY, CDR2 SVGAGI, per germline (reference sequence). CDR3 length: 14 amino acids. The CDR3 loop reads CASRLTGKHTEAFF. The CDR3 DNA reads as TGTGCCAGCAGATTGACAGGGAAGCACACTGAAGCTTTCTTT.

The chain carries TRBV9 and TRBJ2-7; 7 bases are shared with TRBD1. Germline CDR1 and CDR2: SGDLS and YYNGEE. The CDR3 is 12 residues long. The V segment lost 7 bases and the J segment 3 bases; nucleotides outside the gene matches: 4. The CDR3 loop is CASGGQNYEQYF. The CDR3 DNA sequence: TGTGCCAGCGGGGGACAGAACTACGAGCAGTACTTC.

J is TRBJ2-1 and V is TRBV28; 7 nucleotides align to TRBD2. V was clipped by 1 base and J by 5 bases; unmatched bases: 2. Germline CDR1 MDHEN, CDR2 SYDVKM. This CDR3 has 14 residues. The CDR3 here is CASSLSGTNNEQFF. In DNA, the CDR3 is TGTGCCAGCAGTTTATCCGGGACTAACAATGAGCAGTTCTTC. Supplemented by reference TRBV28 and TRBJ2-1, the full variable domain reads DVKVTQSSRYLVKRTGEKVFLECVQDMDHENMFWYRQDPGLGLRLIYFSYDVKMKEKGDIPEGYSVSREKKERFSLILESASTNQTSMYLCASSLSGTNNEQFFGPGTRLTVL.

In this sample, this clone turned up a few times. The rearrangement links TRBV7-2 to TRBJ2-1, with D possibly being TRBD2 (5 bases). Trimming pared 0 bases from V and 4 bases from J, leaving 10 bases between. This CDR3 comprises 15 residues. Germline V gene sequence: CDR1 SGHTA, CDR2 FQGNSA. The CDR3 spells CASSLAGEGYNEQFF. CDR3 bases: TGTGCCAGCAGCTTAGCGGGAGAAGGATACAATGAGCAGTTCTTC.

The chain joins TRBV5-4 to TRBJ1-1; 8 bases are a match to TRBD1. The CDR3 loop spans 15 amino acids. The trim removed 0 bases at V and 6 bases at J, leaving 7 bases unmatched. Germline CDR1 and CDR2: SGHNT and YYREEE (reference sequence). The chain's CDR3 is CASSLERQGSAEAFF. The CDR3 bases are TGTGCCAGCAGCTTGGAGCGACAGGGGTCCGCTGAAGCTTTCTTT.

The chain carries TRBV19 and TRBJ1-2; D might be TRBD1 (5 bases). With 7 bases removed from V and 5 bases from J, the gap between germline ends came to 14 bases. The CDR3 loop spans 13 amino acids. The V gene's germline CDR1 is LNHDA and CDR2 SQIVND (reference sequence). In nucleotides, the CDR3 is TGTGCCAGTACTCCTAGGGGATTATATGGCTACACCTTC. Translating gives CASTPRGLYGYTF.